The 25 T cell receptor beta chains in this list originate from one sample, sequenced in a study of CXCR3-negative and CXCR3-positive naive CD8 T cells. Study conclusions and caveats: Relative to CXCR3-negative naive cells, CXCR3-positive naive cells had more hydrophobic TRB CDR3s.

With UMI labels, 5' RACE was used to prepare the TRB cDNA libraries. TCRdb reprocessed the 5' RACE reads and stores each CDR3 protein as one record, lacking DNA. Its listing shows about 56,000 distinct CDR3 sequences. No antigens are known for them. The material sequenced was naive CXCR3+ CD8+ T cells from blood. Subset reported: CD45RO-CCR7+CD27+CD95- naive CD8+ T cells expressing CXCR3 (TNR3+). The receptors come from a human donor in good health. Some clones in this sample may be carry-over from other donors' samples.

This chain joins TRBV7-9 and TRBJ2-5; the D call from TCRdb, TRBD1, cannot be confirmed without DNA. Germline V gives CDR1 SEHNR, CDR2 FQNEAQ (reference sequence). The CDR3 covers 13 residues. Here the CDR3 reads CASSPPLMETQYF.

The CDR3 protein is CASSAGTYSYEQYF. This rearrangement joins TRBV7-2 to TRBJ2-7; the D call from TCRdb, TRBD2, cannot be confirmed without DNA. The V gene's germline CDR1 is SGHTA and CDR2 FQGNSA. CDR3 length: 14 amino acids.

The chain links TRBV12-3 or TRBV12-4 to TRBJ1-1. The CDR3 length is 15 residues. The CDR3 loop is CASNNHLTRNTEAFF.

The chain recombines TRBV5-5 with TRBJ2-1; TCRdb picks TRBD1, but there is no DNA to check that call. This CDR3 is 16 amino acids long. CDR1 and CDR2 (germline): SGHKS, YYEKEE (reference sequence). The CDR3 is CASSGDRDRPNNEQFF.

The genes are TRBV28 and TRBJ1-5; TCRdb lists TRBD1, though no DNA is available to test this call. This CDR3 is 17 amino acids long. CDR1 is MDHEN, CDR2 SYDVKM, per germline. This CDR3 reads CASSLPRDGGAGQPHHF.

The chain employs TRBV2 and TRBJ2-3; TCRdb's assignment of TRBD2 cannot be checked, as there is no DNA. Germline V lookup: CDR1 SNHLY, CDR2 FYNNEI. The CDR3 is made up of 13 amino acids. CDR3 sequence: CASRAGPPDTQYF.

CDR3 sequence reads: CASSQDLRVNEQFF. J is TRBJ2-1 and V is TRBV14; lacking DNA, the TRBD2 call made by TCRdb goes unchecked. This CDR3 contains 14 residues. CDR1 and CDR2 from the germline V gene are SGHDN and FVKESK. Complete variable domain (other parts from reference TRBV14 and TRBJ2-1): EAGVTQFPSHSVIEKGQTVTLRCDPISGHDNLYWYRRVMGKEIKFLLHFVKESKQDESGMPNNRFLAERTGGTYSTLKVQPAELEDSGVYFCASSQDLRVNEQFFGPGTRLTVL.

The rearrangement links TRBV7-6 to TRBJ2-1; absent DNA, TCRdb's TRBD1 call cannot be checked. Germline V lookup: CDR1 SGHVS, CDR2 FNYEAQ. The CDR3 length is 15 residues. The chain's CDR3 is CASSLDYGGYNEQFF.

The V gene is TRBV7-8, the J gene TRBJ2-7; TCRdb lists TRBD2, though no DNA is available to test this call. The length of the CDR3 is 15 residues. Germline V gene lookup returns CDR1 SGHVS and CDR2 FQNEAQ. The CDR3 reads CASSPRDGSSYEQYF. Based on the CDR3 plus reference TRBV7-8 and TRBJ2-7, the full variable domain is GAGVSQSPRYKVAKRGQDVALRCDPISGHVSLFWYQQALGQGPEFLTYFQNEAQLDKSGLPSDRFFAERPEGSVSTLKIQRTQQEDSAVYLCASSPRDGSSYEQYFGPGTRLTVT.

V gene TRBV29-1 combines with J gene TRBJ2-2; the TCRdb D gene call, TRBD2, has no DNA to confirm it. The germline V gene has CDR1 SQVTM and CDR2 ANQGSEA. This CDR3 is 16 amino acids long. The CDR3 protein is CSVHTTSGGLAGELFF.

The chain uses TRBV7-7 and TRBJ2-1; TCRdb proposes TRBD1, but this gene call is untestable without DNA. The CDR3 covers 15 residues. From germline, CDR1 is SSHAT and CDR2 FNYEAQ (reference sequence). This CDR3 is CASSLGPGASNEQFF.

V and J are TRBV20-1 and TRBJ2-2; no DNA is available, so the TRBD1 call from TCRdb remains unchecked. Germline-derived CDR1 and CDR2 are DFQATT and SNEGSKA (reference sequence). The CDR3 has 14 amino acids. CDR3 protein: CSAFSGAAAGELFF.

The V gene is TRBV6-6, the J gene TRBJ2-5. The CDR3 is made up of 16 amino acids. Germline CDR1 and CDR2: MNHNY and SVGAGI (reference sequence). This chain's CDR3 is CASSSDMVSTEETQYF.

J is TRBJ2-1 and V is TRBV9; with no DNA, the TCRdb D assignment of TRBD1 cannot be verified. The CDR3 spans 16 residues. Germline values: CDR1 SGDLS, CDR2 YYNGEE. The CDR3 protein is CASSVVAGTVNNEQFF.

V gene TRBV6-6 combines with J gene TRBJ2-7; TCRdb's D call, TRBD2, is unchecked because there is no DNA. Germline CDR1 MNHNY, CDR2 SVGAGI (reference sequence). CDR3 length: 13 residues. The CDR3 is CASSSGEFDEQYF.

The V call is TRBV19, the J call TRBJ1-5. The CDR3 spans 16 residues. CDR1 is LNHDA and CDR2 is SQIVND in the germline V gene (reference sequence). The CDR3 protein is CASSREVFYSNQPQHF.

The V gene is TRBV5-1, the J gene TRBJ2-1; as DNA is missing, the TRBD1 call by TCRdb cannot be tested. The CDR3 covers 15 residues. The germline CDR1 and CDR2 sequences are SGHRS and YFSETQ. The chain's CDR3 is CASSGDLSSYNEQFF.

The rearrangement uses TRBV7-9 and TRBJ2-5; with no DNA, the TCRdb D assignment of TRBD1 cannot be verified. Germline-derived CDR1 and CDR2 are SEHNR and FQNEAQ (reference sequence). The CDR3 has 12 amino acids. The CDR3 protein is CASSDRRETQYF.

V usage is TRBV4-3 and J usage is TRBJ1-6. The germline V gene encodes CDR1 LGHNA and CDR2 YSLEER. This CDR3 spans 16 amino acids. CDR3 sequence: CASSQVEGLDNSPLHF.

The chain carries TRBV4-3 and TRBJ2-7. Germline V CDR1 and CDR2: LGHNA, YSLEER. The CDR3 runs to 14 residues. CDR3 in amino acids: CASSPTGSSYEQYF.

The chain has TRBV29-1 and TRBJ2-2. Germline CDR1 SQVTM, CDR2 ANQGSEA. The CDR3 runs 13 residues. The CDR3: CSVEDPGTGELFF.

The gene calls are TRBV5-4 and TRBJ2-3; the TCRdb D gene call, TRBD2, has no DNA to confirm it. The V gene's germline CDR1 is SGHNT and CDR2 YYREEE (reference sequence). CDR3 length: 16 residues. Here the CDR3 reads CASSTGTSGPTDTQYF.

The chain combines TRBV5-5 with TRBJ2-3. The CDR3 has 15 amino acids. Per the germline V gene, CDR1 is SGHKS and CDR2 is YYEKEE (reference sequence). The CDR3 region is CASSFALTNTDTQYF.

This rearrangement joins TRBV2 to TRBJ2-2; TCRdb calls TRBD1, which cannot be checked without DNA. Germline CDR1 SNHLY, CDR2 FYNNEI. This CDR3 has 14 amino acids. CDR3 loop: CASSPGQGAGELFF.

This chain links TRBV20-1 with TRBJ2-3. Looked up from germline, CDR1 is DFQATT and CDR2 is SNEGSKA (reference sequence). This CDR3 region has 15 residues. This CDR3 is CSARDLAAGPDTQYF.